Sequencing of this T cell receptor beta chain was carried out in a study of T cell changes during pregnancy in multiple sclerosis. Profiling relied on immunoSEQ multiplex PCR, and the TCRdb table lists in-frame clones only, not all of them. Here the sample spans around 100,000 clones, 92% being singletons. Germline values: CDR1 SGHRS, CDR2 YFSETQ. The CDR3 runs 14 residues. V was shortened by 2 bases and J by 2 bases, with 10 bases between the two germline ends. V usage is TRBV5-1 and J usage is TRBJ1-2; no firm D call. Material: peripheral blood, obtained after pregnancy. This TCR was sampled from a female donor with multiple sclerosis, enrolled in a pregnancy study. The CDR3 DNA follows: TGCGCCAGCAGCTTTGCGGGCAGCAACTATGGCTACACCTTC. This translates into CASSFAGSNYGYTF.